The entry below gives a single TCR beta chain sequence along with its context. These data belong to a study of blood T cell repertoires in COVID-19. Study at large: T cells, B-cell-depleted T cells, or PBMCs supplied cDNA or gDNA.

With 6 bases clipped from V and 0 bases from J, the junction kept 7 bases outside the gene matches. The germline gives CDR1 SGHAT, CDR2 FQDESV (reference sequence). CDR3 length: 16 residues. Sequencing was performed with immunoSEQ multiplex PCR; in TCRdb, only in-frame clones are kept and a portion is missing. The profile shows around 160,000 clones, over 75% of them singletons. Those enrolled, adults aged roughly 18 to 89 years, came from about two dozen US areas. Participant-given clinical history determined each cohort assignment. This sequence was found in a man aged 45-60 years who had recovered from COVID-19. Sequencing was carried out using PBMCs or T cells enriched from blood (not recorded which). The J gene is TRBJ2-1, the V gene TRBV11-1, with 8 bases that match TRBD2. The CDR3 spells CASRPTSGSSYNEQFF. The CDR3 region has the DNA TGTGCCAGCAGGCCAACTAGCGGTAGCTCCTACAATGAGCAGTTCTTC.